This T cell receptor (beta chain) was sequenced during a study of blood T cells in healthy people across ages. Together with a sample-barcoded 5' primer, a J-beta primer mix was included in a second PCR lasting about 6 to 12 cycles. TCRdb analysed the 5' RACE reads with MiXCR anew, one entry per CDR3 protein. This sample has over 1,500,000 distinct CDR3 sequences; about 39% occur once, and the top ten carry 20% to 25%. There are 14 residues in the CDR3. Germline V gene data show CDR1 as KGHSH and CDR2 as LQKENI. Study findings and constraints: Bulk PBMC profiling left naive and antigen-experienced comparisons inconclusive. Donors of long life had a larger count of naive CD4+ cells and greater diversity than aged donors.

For every donor, a draw yielded around 10 milliliters of peripheral blood. Notes on this clonotype: The antigen remains undetermined. The junction does not match germline at one end; this may be a read error.

V usage is TRBV18 and J usage is TRBJ2-7, with D possibly TRBD2 on 6 matching bases. This TCR was recovered from a human donor in good health. The sample taken for sequencing was blood. The CDR3 sequence: CTSSLGGTPSEQYF. For the CDR3, the DNA is TGTACCAGCTCACTAGGAGGGACTCCGTCCGAGCAGTACTTC.